Reported below is one TCR beta chain. It lacks a known antigen. The input lacks base qualities; no much larger clone sits a single base away. At diagnosis, peripheral blood, uninvolved tumor-adjacent lung and tumor were collected and stored as a combination of fresh-frozen and FFPE material. Blood samples were analyzed as peripheral blood mononuclear cells for TCR repertoire profiling. The sample belongs to a study of T cells in localized non-small cell lung cancer (dated by TCRdb to the early 2020s). For the wider study: Comparing tumors with uninvolved tumor-adjacent lungs, the study looked at the T cell repertoires of fewer than 250 patients with early-stage NSCLC. All 250 or so NSCLC patients in the cohort were treatment-naive and had localized lung tumors that were resected. The mean age of the NSCLC patients was less than 70 years, with 120 to 150 men and over 100 women.

The immunoSEQ Assay was used to sequence TCR beta CDR3 regions from DNA. The paper's processing steps were these. To compute T cell density, TCR beta template counts were normalized to usable DNA, which was estimated by amplifying housekeeping genes. The preseqR package was used to estimate richness by extrapolating to 400,000 templates for PBMC samples and to 120,000 templates for tissue samples. Clonality was calculated as one minus Pielou's evenness. Tissue-enriched TCRs were identified by differential abundance testing using productive amino-acid clonotypes, minimum total count 5 and alpha 0.1. The Jaccard Index and the Morisita Overlap Index were used to measure how much the repertoires overlapped between compartments. GLIPH grouped TCR beta CDR3s together with public tetramer-defined viral CDR3s, and a viral motif had to include at least three viral sequences and also show V-gene enrichment. TCRdb took over this immuneACCESS table, retaining in-frame rearrangements with V and J assigned. Such tables are incomplete; in checked studies, under half of the missing clones stem from an unresolved V gene, and the remainder is unexplained. V and J calls plus clone size are reproduced from that table; the DNA served to infer D and trimming. Here the sample has tens of thousands of clones; 86% occur a single time. The top ten clones comprise over 15% of the sample.

Overall results and qualifications from the work: Uninvolved tumor-adjacent lung showed the highest T cell clonality, higher than tumor, which suggests more focused antigenic responses in the uninvolved tumor-adjacent lung. Higher T cell density in blood was associated with longer overall survival, whereas higher clonality in adjacent lung was associated with shorter survival. A median of roughly 60 of the top 100 tumor clones were detected in paired uninvolved adjacent lung, and some 30 of these tumor clones were also found among the top 100 clones of the paired uninvolved adjacent lung. Because multi-region sequencing of the tumors was not done, intratumor heterogeneity could not be ruled out. Because the study design was exploratory, TCR variables were selected using unadjusted p-values without false-discovery rate correction.

The germline V gene sets CDR1 to SQVTM and CDR2 to ANQGSEA. The germline V and J ends show losses of 7 bases and 4 bases respectively, and no gene match explains 9 bases of the junction. The CDR3 starts with the cysteine, ends with the phenylalanine, and has 13 residues. Only the CDR3 region is kept as DNA, spanning 39 bases read in frame from base 1. The clonotype was recovered from a male donor older than 55 with stage III squamous cell lung carcinoma. The specimen comprised peripheral blood, sampled before any cancer treatment. The chain uses TRBV29-1 and TRBJ1-1, with 7 bases matching TRBD1. The nucleotide sequence reads TGCAGCGGCCGACAGGGAATGGCCACTGAAGCTTTCTTT. Its product reads: CSGRQGMATEAFF.